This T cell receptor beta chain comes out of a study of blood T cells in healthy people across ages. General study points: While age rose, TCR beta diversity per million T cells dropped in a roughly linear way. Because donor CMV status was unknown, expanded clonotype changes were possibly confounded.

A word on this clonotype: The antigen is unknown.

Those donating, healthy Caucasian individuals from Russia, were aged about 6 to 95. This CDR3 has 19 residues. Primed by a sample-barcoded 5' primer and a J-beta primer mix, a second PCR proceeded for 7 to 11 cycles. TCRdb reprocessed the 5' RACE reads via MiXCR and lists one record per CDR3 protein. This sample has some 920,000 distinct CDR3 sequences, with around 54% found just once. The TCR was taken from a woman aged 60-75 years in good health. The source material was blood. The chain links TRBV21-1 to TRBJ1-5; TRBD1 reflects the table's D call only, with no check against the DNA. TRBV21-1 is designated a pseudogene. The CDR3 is CASSNFPGTDVYSNQPQHF. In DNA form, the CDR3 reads TGCGCCAGCAGCAACTTCCCCGGGACAGATGTCTATAGCAATCAGCCCCAGCATTTT.